Listed below are T cell receptor beta chains from one sample, sequenced in a study of T cells in Graves' hyperthyroidism and ophthalmopathy. TCRdb redid the calling of the multiplex PCR reads with MiXCR, one entry per CDR3 protein. The sample consists of some 270,000 distinct CDR3 sequences, roughly an eighth of them appearing once. The material sequenced was blood. The source of these receptors is a woman aged 40 to 50 with Graves' hyperthyroidism. The CDR3 runs from the conserved cysteine through the conserved F or W. The D gene is left open where the match is weak. Clone size is stated in some rows and not others, as once, few, many or a class when expanded.

cdr3_aa	cdr3_nt	d_call	j_call	v_call	clone_size
CAWSADNSPLHF	TGTGCCTGGAGCGCCGATAATTCACCCCTCCACTTT	NA	TRBJ1-6	TRBV30	many
CASRDRDRSSGLTF	TGTGCCAGCAGGGACCGGGACAGGTCATCCGGCCTGACTTTC	TRBD1	TRBJ2-6	TRBV2	few
CASSLDPGPIYEQYF	TGTGCCAGCAGCCTGGACCCGGGACCAATCTACGAGCAGTACTTC	NA	TRBJ2-7	TRBV7-3	many
CASSFIGQTYEQYF	TGTGCCAGCAGTTTCATCGGACAGACCTACGAGCAGTACTTC	NA	TRBJ2-7	TRBV28	many
CASSPTLLAGGYEQYF	TGTGCCAGCAGCCCAACACTACTAGCGGGAGGTTACGAGCAGTACTTC	TRBD2	TRBJ2-7	TRBV7-9	NA
CSVAPLGTGKRDTQYF	TGCAGCGTTGCGCCCCTCGGGACAGGGAAAAGAGATACGCAGTATTTT	TRBD1	TRBJ2-3	TRBV29-1	few
CAWSLLENWGYGYTF	TGTGCCTGGAGTCTACTAGAAAATTGGGGTTATGGCTACACCTTC	NA	TRBJ1-2	TRBV30	NA
CASSTTSGSATQYF	TGTGCCAGCAGCACGACTAGCGGGAGTGCGACCCAGTACTTC	TRBD2	TRBJ2-5	TRBV6-1	few
CAWSASNYGYTF	TGTGCCTGGAGTGCAAGTAACTATGGCTACACCTTC	NA	TRBJ1-2	TRBV30	many
CSAQEPGTGKETQYF	TGCAGTGCGCAAGAGCCCGGGACAGGGAAAGAGACCCAGTACTTC	TRBD1	TRBJ2-5	TRBV20-1	many
CSARVGDKDTEAFF	TGCAGTGCTAGAGTGGGGGACAAGGACACTGAAGCTTTCTTT	NA	TRBJ1-1	TRBV20-1	few
CASSSIGGGTDTQYF	TGTGCCAGCAGCTCTATTGGAGGCGGCACAGATACGCAGTATTTT	NA	TRBJ2-3	TRBV5-6	many
CASSKPGQGIGTEAFF	TGTGCCAGCAGTAAACCGGGACAGGGAATAGGGACTGAAGCTTTCTTT	TRBD1	TRBJ1-1	TRBV28	many
CTGRRGNTEAFF	TGCACCGGAAGACGGGGGAACACTGAAGCTTTCTTT	NA	TRBJ1-1	TRBV20-1	many
CASSPQGAWGYTF	TGTGCCAGCAGCCCCCAGGGGGCTTGGGGCTACACCTTC	TRBD1	TRBJ1-2	TRBV3-1	many
CASSFPNGLEQFF	TGTGCCAGCAGTTTCCCGAACGGGCTGGAGCAGTTCTTC	NA	TRBJ2-1	TRBV28	NA
CASLGRDRDTGANVLTF	TGTGCCAGCCTCGGCCGGGACAGGGATACTGGGGCCAACGTCCTGACTTTC	TRBD1	TRBJ2-6	TRBV28	NA
CATSDPSKSRGNNEQFF	TGTGCCACCAGTGATCCCTCTAAATCACGGGGGAACAATGAGCAGTTCTTC	NA	TRBJ2-1	TRBV24-1	many
CSARTGGNTEAFF	TGCAGTGCTAGAACAGGGGGGAACACTGAAGCTTTCTTT	TRBD1	TRBJ1-1	TRBV20-1	many
CSAEGRRGTDTQYF	TGCAGTGCTGAAGGGAGGAGGGGCACAGATACGCAGTATTTT	NA	TRBJ2-3	TRBV20-1	NA
CASLQGLARGANVLTF	TGTGCCAGCTTACAGGGGCTAGCGCGAGGGGCCAACGTCCTGACTTTC	NA	TRBJ2-6	TRBV2	many
CASSPLGTGLNEQFF	TGTGCCAGCAGCCCACTGGGGACAGGGTTAAATGAGCAGTTCTTC	TRBD1	TRBJ2-1	TRBV5-6	many
CASRHSGQGNYGYTF	TGTGCCAGCAGACATTCCGGACAGGGGAACTATGGCTACACCTTC	TRBD1	TRBJ1-2	TRBV6-1	many
CASTYGRGPPYEQYF	TGTGCCAGCACCTACGGTCGCGGTCCTCCCTACGAGCAGTACTTC	NA	TRBJ2-7	TRBV6-2/TRBV6-3	many
CASTSRGYGYTF	TGTGCCAGTACCTCTAGGGGGTATGGCTACACCTTC	NA	TRBJ1-2	TRBV19	few
CSAEGTAQYGYTF	TGCAGTGCTGAAGGGACAGCCCAGTATGGCTACACCTTC	TRBD1	TRBJ1-2	TRBV20-1	many
CSAPREITEAFF	TGCAGTGCTCCTAGGGAGATCACTGAAGCTTTCTTT	NA	TRBJ1-1	TRBV20-1	few
CSAAGGTGGLVELFF	TGCAGTGCCGCAGGCGGGACAGGGGGCTTGGTAGAACTGTTTTTT	TRBD1	TRBJ1-4	TRBV20-1	many
CASRIGQGSYEQYF	TGTGCCAGCAGAATCGGACAGGGTTCCTACGAGCAGTACTTC	TRBD1	TRBJ2-7	TRBV6-1	many
CASSMRDTQKLFF	TGTGCCAGTAGTATGAGGGACACTCAAAAACTGTTTTTT	NA	TRBJ1-4	TRBV19	NA
CASSTDRGAYEQYF	TGTGCCAGCAGCACAGACAGGGGGGCTTACGAGCAGTACTTC	TRBD1	TRBJ2-7	TRBV11-2	many
CASSHLKGSGYNEQFF	TGTGCCAGCAGCCACTTGAAGGGTAGCGGCTACAATGAGCAGTTCTTC	NA	TRBJ2-1	TRBV4-2	many
CASSLVRLAVYYEQYF	TGTGCCAGCAGCTTAGTGCGGCTAGCGGTATACTACGAGCAGTACTTC	TRBD2	TRBJ2-7	TRBV7-2	many
CASSLGGLIRTDTQYF	TGTGCCAGCAGTTTGGGGGGGCTGATACGCACAGATACGCAGTATTTT	NA	TRBJ2-3	TRBV12-3/TRBV12-4	NA
CASSIVGSDADTQYF	TGTGCCAGTAGTATAGTCGGGAGCGACGCAGATACGCAGTATTTT	NA	TRBJ2-3	TRBV19	few
CASTTNWGDTQYF	TGTGCCAGCACTACAAACTGGGGGGATACGCAGTATTTT	NA	TRBJ2-3	TRBV2	many
CASSLARTAYNEQFF	TGCGCCAGCAGCTTGGCCCGGACAGCTTACAATGAGCAGTTCTTC	NA	TRBJ2-1	TRBV5-1	many
CAIAGTGEGNQPQHF	TGTGCCATCGCCGGGACAGGGGAGGGCAATCAGCCCCAGCATTTT	TRBD1	TRBJ1-5	TRBV10-3	NA
CASSPGLAGHEQYF	TGTGCCAGCAGTCCGGGACTAGCGGGACACGAGCAGTACTTC	TRBD2	TRBJ2-7	TRBV27	many
CASSKGQLNQPQHF	TGTGCCAGCAGTAAAGGACAGCTCAATCAGCCCCAGCATTTT	NA	TRBJ1-5	TRBV6-2/TRBV6-3	many
CASSLFAMMNTEAFF	TGTGCCAGCAGCTTATTCGCCATGATGAACACTGAAGCTTTCTTT	NA	TRBJ1-1	TRBV7-9	many